This TCR beta chain is drawn from a study of CD8+ T cells in alopecia areata. Sorting from PBMCs produced CD4+ and CD8+ T cells. It was cDNA, reverse transcribed from extracted RNA, that served as the sequencing template. This table comes from immunoSEQ multiplex PCR, and its TCRdb copy is limited to in-frame clones, with some not included. The table records some 150,000 clones, around two thirds of them present only once. Trimming left V 3 bases short and J 2 bases short, with 14 bases between. The CDR3 is 16 amino acids. Study-wide findings and caveats: Normal skin's resident alphabeta T cells are sequenced alongside lesional scalp T cells. Normal scalp showed lower clonality than lesional scalp, especially alopecia totalis/universalis. Researchers reported that TCR sharing among patients proved less clear than in mice, possibly HLA-linked.

Concerning this clone itself: Its specificity is not known.

The TCR was taken from a human donor in good health. Sequencing was performed on CD8+ T cells sorted from blood. The chain is built from TRBV23-1 and TRBJ2-1; either TRBD1 or TRBD2 may supply D (5 bases each). TRBV23-1 is treated as an ORF (open reading frame) with a function not yet certain. This CDR3 is CASSQIGERTYNEQFF. The DNA for the CDR3 is TGCGCCAGCAGTCAGATAGGGGAGAGGACCTACAATGAGCAGTTCTTC.